These 22 T cell receptor beta chains came from one sample sequenced in a study of Ad26.COV2.S vaccination and SARS-CoV-2 variants. Treatment of the sample: about 20 received Ad26.COV2.S at low or high dose, single or two shots; roughly five received placebo; per-sample allocation not given. Repertoires come from day 63 after the first vaccine or placebo injection. This table comes from immunoSEQ multiplex PCR, and its TCRdb copy is limited to in-frame clones, with some not included. Of some 340,000 clones in the sample, 85% to 90% were seen once. Material: peripheral blood, obtained in a trial of Ad26.COV2.S vaccine versus placebo. These receptors were obtained from a person aged 18 to 65 who received the Ad26.COV2.S COVID-19 vaccine or a placebo.

The rearrangement links TRBV28 to TRBJ1-6, with D unresolved. V lost 5 bases to trimming and J lost 7 bases, with 18 bases between them. In germline, CDR1 is MDHEN, CDR2 SYDVKM. The CDR3 is made up of 16 amino acids. This CDR3 reads CASSPLPGLWNSPLHF. DNA of the CDR3: TGTGCCAGCAGTCCCCTCCCGGGTCTGTGGAATTCACCCCTCCACTTT.

The count of this clone is one. This sequence joins TRBV6-4 and TRBJ2-2; 8 positions match TRBD1. This CDR3 spans 15 amino acids. The germline V gene has CDR1 MRHNA and CDR2 SNTAGT. Trimming at V came to 6 bases and at J to 6 bases, leaving 9 bases not matched to a gene. The CDR3 coding sequence is TGTGCCAGCAGAGAGGGAACAGGGGGTGCCGGGGAGCTGTTTTTT. Translated: CASREGTGGAGELFF.

The V call is TRBV18, the J call TRBJ1-2; D is perhaps TRBD1 (5 bases). V lost 4 bases, J lost 2 bases, and 14 bases lay in between. The CDR3 extends over 15 amino acids. Germline CDR1 is KGHSH and CDR2 is LQKENI. Here the CDR3 DNA reads TGTGCCAGCTCACGCACACACGAGGGGAACTATGGCTACACCTTC. This encodes CASSRTHEGNYGYTF.

The chain recombines TRBV4-1 with TRBJ2-7, with 11 nucleotides matching TRBD2. V gave up 2 bases and J gave up 3 bases; unmatched junction bases: 6. The CDR3 length is 16 residues. In germline, CDR1 is MGHRA, CDR2 YSYEKL. DNA of the CDR3: TGCGCCAGCAGCCAATACCACGGACTAGCGGGCTACGAGCAGTACTTC. Protein sequence: CASSQYHGLAGYEQYF.

This clone was recorded only once. V is TRBV18 and J is TRBJ2-7; D may be TRBD2 (5 bases). V lost 2 bases, J lost 2 bases, and 10 bases lay in between. This CDR3 has 14 residues. CDR1 and CDR2 (germline): KGHSH, LQKENI. The CDR3, as DNA: TGTGCCAGCTCACCAGGCGAGGGAACCTACGAGCAGTACTTC. It encodes CASSPGEGTYEQYF.

The CDR3 DNA sequence: TGTGCCAGCAGCTTCACAGGGACCGGAAACACCATATATTTT. This translates into CASSFTGTGNTIYF. The rearrangement joins TRBV6-5 to TRBJ1-3; TRBD1 might be the D (6 bases). Germline lookup yields CDR1 MNHEY and CDR2 SVGAGI. Trimming stripped 6 bases from V and 4 bases from J, with 13 bases between. CDR3 length equals 14 residues.

This CDR3 is CASSLVWGGGTEAFF. In DNA form, the CDR3 reads TGTGCCAGCAGCTTAGTTTGGGGAGGCGGCACTGAAGCTTTCTTT. The rearrangement joins TRBV7-2 to TRBJ1-1; no clear D. Germline-derived CDR1 and CDR2 are SGHTA and FQGNSA. V lost 1 base to trimming and J lost 4 bases, with 13 bases between them. The CDR3 covers 15 residues.

In this sample, this clone turned up once. This sequence joins TRBV29-1 and TRBJ1-2, with D tentatively TRBD1 (5 bases). Trimming stripped 4 bases from V and 4 bases from J, with 16 bases between. The V gene's germline CDR1 is SQVTM and CDR2 ANQGSEA. This CDR3 has 14 residues. Here the CDR3 reads CSVGRGAQGYGYTF. The DNA for the CDR3 is TGCAGCGTTGGACGGGGAGCTCAGGGCTATGGCTACACCTTC.

This clone showed up just a few times. The chain is built from TRBV18 and TRBJ1-5; TRBD1 agrees at 7 bases. The CDR3 has 16 residues. Unmatched junction bases numbered 14, after V lost 6 bases and J lost 6 bases. Germline lookup yields CDR1 KGHSH and CDR2 LQKENI. This CDR3 is CASSTGGRGAIQPQHF. The CDR3 region has the DNA TGTGCCAGCTCCACCGGGGGCAGGGGGGCTATTCAGCCCCAGCATTTT.

The chain combines TRBV21-1 with TRBJ1-6; TRBD1 is taken as the D call from the table, unchecked against the DNA. TRBV21-1 is a documented pseudogene. The CDR3 sequence is 18 residues long. The chain's CDR3 is CASSKRGQTSSYNSPLHF. In nucleotides, the CDR3 is TGTGCCAGCAGCAAAAGGGGACAGACCAGCTCCTATAATTCACCCCTCCACTTT.

CDR3 DNA: TGTGCCAGCAGTGAACATGACGGGGGATTAGATACGCAGTATTTT. It specifies CASSEHDGGLDTQYF. The chain recombines TRBV25-1 with TRBJ2-3; TRBD2 is a possible D gene (6 bases). This CDR3 spans 15 amino acids. The germline CDR1 and CDR2 sequences are MGHDK and SYGVNS. V was pared by 2 bases and J by 5 bases, with 14 bases between.

CDR3 coding DNA: TGTGCCATGAGGAAGGGGGAGGCTTACAATGAGCAGTTCTTC. It specifies CAMRKGEAYNEQFF. J is TRBJ2-1 and V is TRBV10-3, with D possibly being TRBD1 or TRBD2 (6 bases each). The CDR3 sequence is 14 residues long. The V gene lost 9 bases and the J gene lost 4 bases, with 16 bases spanning the gap. Germline CDR1 reads ENHRY; CDR2 reads SYGVKD.

The chain carries TRBV6-1 and TRBJ1-1; 8 bases are a match to TRBD1. Germline assignment: CDR1 MNHNS and CDR2 SASEGT. The CDR3 is 12 amino acids. The V gene end was trimmed by 2 bases and the J gene end by 8 bases; junction bases not matched to a gene: 1. CDR3 in DNA: TGTGCCAGCAGTGAACGGGACAGGGAAGCTTTCTTT. It encodes CASSERDREAFF.

The gene calls are TRBV19 and TRBJ1-5; TRBD1 might be the D (5 bases). CDR1 is LNHDA, CDR2 SQIVND, per germline (reference sequence). The CDR3 is 16 residues long. Between the trimmed V and J ends, which lost 7 bases and 0 bases, there was a span of 16 bases. The CDR3 sequence is CASKSGSSFSNQPQHF. CDR3 in DNA: TGTGCCAGTAAATCAGGGTCAAGCTTTAGCAATCAGCCCCAGCATTTT.

This clone has just one count. This specimen includes other DNA sequences encoding the same CDR3. This chain joins TRBV6-2 or TRBV6-3 and TRBJ2-2; 7 bases agree with TRBD2. This CDR3 has 14 amino acids. Germline trimming cut 0 bases from V and 7 bases from J; bases unmatched to any gene: 2. Per the germline V gene, CDR1 is MNHEY and CDR2 is SVGEGT. The DNA of the CDR3 is TGTGCCAGCAGTTACTCGCGGGGGAGCGGGGAGCTGTTTTTT. It specifies CASSYSRGSGELFF.

J is TRBJ2-7 and V is TRBV5-4; no reliable D call. The CDR3 is 14 residues long. V was shortened by 2 bases and J by 6 bases, with 15 bases between the two germline ends. Germline V CDR1 and CDR2: SGHNT, YYREEE (reference sequence). CDR3: CASSFPDLSGEQYF. DNA of the CDR3: TGTGCCAGCAGCTTTCCCGACCTGTCGGGCGAGCAGTACTTC. Complete variable domain (other parts from reference TRBV5-4 and TRBJ2-7): ETGVTQSPTHLIKTRGQQVTLRCSSQSGHNTVSWYQQALGQGPQFIFQYYREEENGRGNFPPRFSGLQFPNYSSELNVNALELDDSALYLCASSFPDLSGEQYFGPGTRLTVT.

Points on this clone: At one end the junction does not follow the germline gene, possibly because of a read error. The chain uses TRBV19 and TRBJ1-3, with 9 positions matching TRBD1. The CDR3 length is 14 residues. CDR1 is LNHDA and CDR2 is SQIVND in the germline V gene (reference sequence). CDR3 loop: CASTRTGVGNTIYF. The CDR3 DNA is TGTGCCAGTACCCGGACAGGGGTGGGAAACACTATATATTTT.

The V call is TRBV9, the J call TRBJ1-6; TRBD1 matches at 9 bases. Trimming took 10 bases from V and 2 from J; bases not matched to a gene: 7. Germline V lookup: CDR1 SGDLS, CDR2 YYNGEE. The CDR3 spans 15 residues. CDR3 protein: CAGNRGRTYNSPLHF. CDR3 in DNA: TGTGCCGGAAACAGGGGGCGTACCTATAATTCACCCCTCCACTTT.

This clone was seen only a few times. The chain couples TRBV2 to TRBJ1-2; possible D gene TRBD1, 6 bases. CDR3 length equals 13 residues. Germline V lookup: CDR1 SNHLY, CDR2 FYNNEI. The V end lost 2 bases, the J end lost 3 bases, and 7 bases lay between the germline ends. The CDR3 reads CASSESGDYGYTF. In DNA form, the CDR3 reads TGTGCCAGCAGTGAATCAGGGGACTATGGCTACACCTTC.

The genes are TRBV5-1 and TRBJ2-2; D gene unclear. The CDR3 extends over 14 amino acids. Trimming removed 0 bases from V and 2 bases from J, with 5 bases in between. Germline CDR1 is SGHRS and CDR2 is YFSETQ. CDR3 in DNA: TGCGCCAGCAGCTTGGGCCACAACACCGGGGAGCTGTTTTTT. As protein: CASSLGHNTGELFF.

The chain recombines TRBV30 with TRBJ1-2; D is unresolved. The germline gives CDR1 GTSNPN, CDR2 SVGIG (reference sequence). Between the trimmed V and J ends, which lost 7 bases and 8 bases, there was a span of 14 bases. CDR3 length: 11 residues. CDR3 in amino acids: CASGSAKGYTF. The DNA for the CDR3 is TGTGCCTCAGGCTCAGCTAAGGGCTACACCTTC.

The chain combines TRBV5-3 with TRBJ1-4; no firm D call. TRBV5-3 has ORF status, its function being uncertain. V dropped 4 bases and J dropped 0 bases, with 28 bases sitting between them. The CDR3 is made up of 21 amino acids. The CDR3 here is CARSLLQNKAPHGSTNEKLFF. In nucleotides, the CDR3 is TGTGCCAGAAGCCTTTTGCAGAACAAGGCCCCTCACGGATCAACTAATGAAAAACTGTTTTTT.